Listed below are T cell receptor beta chains from one sample, sequenced in a study of technical replicates of blood from a handful of donors. Sequencing was performed with immunoSEQ multiplex PCR; in TCRdb, only in-frame clones are kept and a portion is missing. The sample lists around 78,000 clones, over 85% seen once, with 0.26% in the top ten. The sequenced material came from T cells isolated from PBMCs. These receptors were taken from a human donor in good health. CDR3s include the opening cysteine and the closing phenylalanine or tryptophan. The D gene is left open where the match is weak. Clone size is not always given. Where it is, it says once, few, many or a class for expanded clones.

v_call	d_call	clone_size	j_call	cdr3_aa	cdr3_nt
TRBV7-3	TRBD2	NA	TRBJ2-5	CASSDGGETQYF	TGTGCCAGCAGTGACGGGGGGGAGACCCAGTACTTC
TRBV7-8	TRBD1	NA	TRBJ1-1	CASSERTGVGTEAFF	TGTGCCAGCAGCGAGAGGACAGGGGTCGGCACTGAAGCTTTCTTT
TRBV10-1	TRBD1	NA	TRBJ2-1	CASSGTGGGNEQFF	TGCGCCAGCAGTGGGACAGGGGGCGGGAATGAGCAGTTCTTC
TRBV7-9	TRBD1	NA	TRBJ1-2	CASSLGQGDGYTF	TGTGCCAGCAGCTTGGGACAGGGGGATGGCTACACCTTC
TRBV5-1	NA	few	TRBJ1-4	CASSLAEVGEKLFF	TGCGCCAGCAGCTTGGCCGAGGTTGGTGAAAAACTGTTTTTT
TRBV5-4	NA	NA	TRBJ2-3	CASSSLFLPGHSTDTQYF	TGTGCCAGCAGCTCTTTGTTCCTACCGGGACATAGCACAGATACGCAGTATTTT
TRBV4-1	NA	NA	TRBJ1-6	CASSQGRESYNSPLHF	TGCGCCAGCAGCCAAGGAAGAGAATCCTATAATTCACCCCTCCACTTT
TRBV7-6	NA	NA	TRBJ2-3	CASSLGRADTQYF	TGTGCCAGCAGCTTAGGCCGAGCCGATACGCAGTATTTT
TRBV5-8	NA	NA	TRBJ1-5	CASSPKPRGKQPQHF	TGTGCCAGCAGCCCGAAGCCTCGGGGGAAACAGCCCCAGCATTTT
TRBV11-2	TRBD1	NA	TRBJ1-6	CASSSSRDRGPLIGSPLHF	TGTGCCAGCAGCTCTAGCCGGGACAGGGGGCCTCTAATAGGTTCACCCCTCCACTTT
TRBV28	TRBD1	NA	TRBJ1-2	CASSDRGRNGYTF	TGTGCCAGCAGCGATAGGGGGCGGAATGGCTACACCTTC
TRBV7-7	NA	NA	TRBJ2-2	CASSPGSGELFF	TGTGCTAGCAGCCCAGGGTCCGGGGAGCTGTTTTTT
TRBV10-1	NA	NA	TRBJ2-4	CATRVGAKNIQYF	TGCGCCACCCGGGTCGGGGCCAAAAACATTCAGTACTTC
TRBV30	NA	NA	TRBJ2-2	CAWSRSTGELFF	TGTGCCTGGAGTCGGAGTACCGGGGAGCTGTTTTTT
TRBV9	NA	NA	TRBJ2-2	CASSVAGNTGELFF	TGTGCCAGCAGCGTAGCCGGGAACACCGGGGAGCTGTTTTTT
TRBV6-6	TRBD1	NA	TRBJ2-2	CASTQGAWNGELFF	TGTGCCAGCACACAGGGGGCTTGGAACGGGGAGCTGTTTTTT
TRBV5-1	TRBD2	NA	TRBJ2-7	CASSLAASGGNIFYEQYF	TGCGCCAGCAGCTTGGCGGCTAGCGGGGGGAACATTTTCTACGAGCAGTACTTC
TRBV27	NA	NA	TRBJ1-5	CASSSRGSNQPQHF	TGTGCCAGCAGTTCAAGGGGAAGCAATCAGCCCCAGCATTTT
TRBV7-2	NA	NA	TRBJ2-7	CASSLLSSSYEQYF	TGTGCCAGCAGCTTATTAAGTAGCTCCTACGAGCAGTACTTC
TRBV28	NA	NA	TRBJ1-4	CASSPPEAGVEKLFF	TGTGCCAGCAGTCCTCCCGAGGCAGGGGTTGAAAAACTGTTTTTT
TRBV6-1	NA	NA	TRBJ2-5	CASSEPAGQETQYF	TGTGCCAGCAGTGAACCGGCAGGGCAGGAGACCCAGTACTTC
TRBV10-2	TRBD2	NA	TRBJ2-7	CASSDLAGLFYEQYF	TGCGCCAGCAGTGATTTAGCGGGGCTGTTCTACGAGCAGTACTTC
TRBV4-1	NA	NA	TRBJ1-5	CASSLYDGGPDSNQPQHF	TGCGCCAGCAGCCTCTACGACGGGGGGCCAGATAGCAATCAGCCCCAGCATTTT
TRBV19	NA	few	TRBJ1-1	CASSMGGLNTEAFF	TGTGCCAGTAGTATGGGGGGACTAAACACTGAAGCTTTCTTT
TRBV2	NA	NA	TRBJ2-3	CASSVRGRQYF	TGTGCCAGCAGTGTCAGGGGTCGGCAGTATTTT
TRBV7-6	NA	NA	TRBJ2-7	CASSLAGSGTYEQYF	TGTGCCAGCAGCTTAGCAGGTTCGGGGACCTACGAGCAGTACTTC
TRBV6-1	TRBD2	few	TRBJ2-3	CASSEARGGTDTQYF	TGTGCCAGCAGTGAAGCGCGGGGGGGCACAGATACGCAGTATTTT
TRBV10-1	NA	few	TRBJ1-1	CASSEWGETEAFF	TGCGCCAGCAGTGAATGGGGGGAGACTGAAGCTTTCTTT
TRBV7-9	NA	once	TRBJ2-1	CASSPPRVAGLNEQFF	TGTGCCAGCAGCCCCCCCCGAGTGGCGGGGTTGAATGAGCAGTTCTTC
TRBV27	NA	NA	TRBJ1-6	CASRPAGSRVLIHF	TGTGCCAGCAGACCGGCTGGATCTCGGGTATTGATCCACTTT
TRBV19	TRBD1	once	TRBJ2-7	CASSLLPGQGVYEQYF	TGTGCCAGTAGTCTTCTTCCGGGACAGGGAGTCTACGAGCAGTACTTC
TRBV5-1	TRBD1	NA	TRBJ2-2	CASSGQGIIGELFF	TGCGCCAGCAGTGGACAGGGGATAATCGGGGAGCTGTTTTTT
TRBV7-2	TRBD2	few	TRBJ2-1	CASRRGGSYNEQFF	TGTGCCAGCCGGCGGGGGGGTTCCTACAATGAGCAGTTCTTC
TRBV7-2	NA	NA	TRBJ2-2	CASSLERFTGELFF	TGTGCCAGCAGCTTAGAGAGGTTCACCGGGGAGCTGTTTTTT
TRBV4-1	TRBD1	NA	TRBJ2-7	CASSPDRDYEQYF	TGCGCCAGCAGCCCGGACAGGGATTACGAGCAGTACTTC
TRBV6-6	NA	NA	TRBJ1-1	CASSPNTEAFF	TGTGCCAGCAGTCCTAACACTGAAGCTTTCTTT
TRBV4-1	NA	NA	TRBJ2-2	CASSQVFSRSENTGELFF	TGCGCCAGCAGCCAAGTATTTTCCCGAAGCGAGAACACCGGGGAGCTGTTTTTT
TRBV27	NA	NA	TRBJ2-7	CASSLLSPLRQKAYEQYF	TGTGCCAGCAGTTTATTATCTCCCCTAAGACAGAAGGCGTACGAGCAGTACTTC
TRBV2	TRBD2	NA	TRBJ2-1	CATRGLAGGRSSYNEQFF	TGTGCCACCAGGGGACTAGCGGGGGGAAGGAGCTCCTACAATGAGCAGTTCTTC
TRBV10-3	TRBD1	NA	TRBJ1-5	CAISEGTVNQPQHF	TGTGCCATCAGTGAAGGGACAGTCAATCAGCCCCAGCATTTT
TRBV4-2	NA	NA	TRBJ1-2	CASSPGGHYGYTF	TGTGCCAGCAGCCCTGGCGGCCACTATGGCTACACCTTC
TRBV6-5	TRBD1	NA	TRBJ1-1	CASSYYDRGNTEAFF	TGTGCCAGCAGTTATTACGACAGGGGAAACACTGAAGCTTTCTTT